This T cell receptor (beta chain) was sequenced in a study of OX40 agonist ivuxolimab in advanced cancers. On the study more broadly: Males comprised about 78% of the group, whose mean age was approximately 60 years (range roughly 23 to 90). Study-level results: Both CD4+ and CD8+ T cell populations in blood had undergone clonal expansion by week 6 at 0.1 to 3.0 mg/kg. No determination was made of the antigen specificity of the expanded peripheral T cells.

On cycle 4 day 1 and cycle 7 day 1, as well as at baseline, blood was sampled. The data were produced by immunoSEQ multiplex PCR, yet TCRdb's version contains in-frame clones alone and is incomplete. In the table there are 55,000 to 80,000 clones, about nine tenths of which are singletons. Worth noting for this clone: Antigen: not known.

Germline values: CDR1 SNHLY, CDR2 FYNNEI. The CDR3 totals 15 residues. The ends lost 3 bases at V and 2 bases at J; junction bases unmatched: 5. The chain employs TRBV2 and TRBJ2-3; 7 nucleotides line up with TRBD1. The starting material was CD4+ or CD8+ T cells sorted from blood, obtained in a trial of the OX40 agonist ivuxolimab. The TCR comes from an adult with an advanced solid tumor such as melanoma, head and neck, liver or kidney cancer. CDR3 region: CASSDVGQSTDTQYF. The CDR3 nucleotides are TGTGCCAGCAGTGATGTGGGACAGTCCACAGATACGCAGTATTTT.